The 13 T cell receptor beta chains reported below all come from one sample, sequenced in a study of cytomegalovirus exposure and HLA in healthy donors (dated by TCRdb to the late 2010s). The library relied on the immunoSEQ multiplex PCR assay. For the multiplex PCR, a mixture combining 60 forward primers for TCR Vbeta segments and 13 reverse primers for TCR Jbeta segments was used. This immuneACCESS table, as held by TCRdb, lists in-frame sequences with V and J called but not all clones. Of the missing ones, under half trace to an unresolved V gene in checked studies; the others have no known cause. Present in this sample are under 200,000 clones, around 77% of which were seen just once. The ten largest clones take up over 2% of the sample. The sequenced sample was PBMCs. The receptors come from a man in his sixties in good health and CMV-seronegative.

Notes on this clone: At one of its ends the junction is not consistent with the germline gene, which may arise from a read error. Here the CDR3 reads CASSQSWGERNQPQNF. The CDR3 nucleotides are TGCGCCAGCAGCCAAAGTTGGGGGGAGCGTAATCAGCCCCAGAATTTT. The V gene is TRBV4-3, the J gene TRBJ1-5, with a tentative D call TRBD1 (5 bases). The germline gives CDR1 LGHNA, CDR2 YSLEER. The CDR3 extends over 16 amino acids.

This rearrangement joins TRBV19 to TRBJ1-1, with unresolved D. The V end lost 3 bases, the J end lost 7 bases, and 12 bases lay between the germline ends. From germline, CDR1 is LNHDA and CDR2 SQIVND (reference sequence). CDR3 length equals 13 residues. This chain's CDR3 is CASSIYTEVEAFF. The CDR3 coding sequence is TGTGCCAGTAGTATTTACACCGAGGTTGAAGCTTTCTTT.

The chain combines TRBV19 with TRBJ2-1; maybe TRBD2 (6 bases). Germline CDR1 and CDR2: LNHDA and SQIVND (reference sequence). V lost 6 bases and J 10 bases, leaving 19 bases between the germline ends. The CDR3 is 14 amino acids. The CDR3 DNA reads as TGTGCCAGTAGGGATAGAGCGAGGGCGGGGGAGCAGTTCTTC. Its translation is CASRDRARAGEQFF.

The chain joins TRBV18 to TRBJ2-2, with TRBD2 identical over 9 bases. CDR3 length equals 16 residues. After removal of 3 bases from V and 6 bases from J, the junction contained 8 bases not matched to a gene. Germline CDR1 and CDR2: KGHSH and LQKENI. The CDR3 coding sequence is TGTGCCAGCTCACCCTCCAGTAGCGGGAGTTCCGGGGAGCTGTTTTTT. As protein: CASSPSSSGSSGELFF.

The chain is built from TRBV4-3 and TRBJ1-2; no definite D call. V lost 0 bases and J 3 bases, leaving 14 bases between the germline ends. CDR1 and CDR2 from the germline V gene are LGHNA and YSLEER. The CDR3 sequence is 16 residues long. The CDR3 here is CASSQDPGSEHYGYTF. The CDR3 DNA is TGCGCCAGCAGCCAAGATCCGGGGTCCGAGCACTATGGCTACACCTTC.

This rearrangement joins TRBV29-1 to TRBJ1-1, with D possibly TRBD1 on 6 matching bases. Germline-derived CDR1 and CDR2 are SQVTM and ANQGSEA. V was shortened by 8 bases and J by 5 bases, with 18 bases between the two germline ends. CDR3 length: 13 amino acids. The CDR3, as DNA: TGCAGCTCATCCCCCGCAGGGGAGACTGAAGCTTTCTTT. Residues: CSSSPAGETEAFF.

The chain has TRBV7-9 and TRBJ1-2; 9 nucleotides agree with TRBD1. V lost 4 bases, J lost 4 bases, and 7 bases stayed unmatched. This CDR3 contains 15 residues. CDR1 and CDR2 from the germline V gene are SEHNR and FQNEAQ (reference sequence). CDR3 sequence: CASSSTGGFAYGYTF. Here the CDR3 DNA reads TGTGCCAGCAGCTCTACAGGGGGCTTCGCCTATGGCTACACCTTC.

The chain has TRBV5-1 and TRBJ2-5; possible D gene TRBD2, 5 bases. Trimming left V 1 base short and J 7 bases short, with 14 bases between. This CDR3 comprises 14 residues. Germline V CDR1 and CDR2: SGHRS, YFSETQ. The CDR3 nucleotides read TGCGCCAGCAGCTTGCGCCCAGGTGAGGGGACCCAGTACTTC. Amino acids: CASSLRPGEGTQYF.

This chain connects TRBV5-1 to TRBJ1-4; possible D gene TRBD1, 6 bases. Germline V gene sequence: CDR1 SGHRS, CDR2 YFSETQ. This CDR3 is built from 14 residues. The V gene lost 4 bases and the J gene lost 12 bases, with 19 bases spanning the gap. CDR3 nucleotides: TGCGCCAGCAGCCGGGGGGGCCAACAGGAAGAACTGTTTTTT. This codes for CASSRGGQQEELFF.

This chain links TRBV6-5 with TRBJ2-2, with 10 positions matching TRBD1. The CDR3 runs to 15 residues. Germline CDR1 is MNHEY and CDR2 is SVGAGI. Unmatched junction bases numbered 2, after V lost 4 bases and J lost 3 bases. This chain's CDR3 is CASSSGQGDTGELFF. In DNA, the CDR3 is TGTGCCAGCAGTTCCGGACAGGGGGACACCGGGGAGCTGTTTTTT.

The chain employs TRBV30 and TRBJ2-7; D gene unclear. V lost 0 bases and J lost 3, with 9 bases in between. The CDR3 covers 13 residues. Germline values: CDR1 GTSNPN, CDR2 SVGIG (reference sequence). The CDR3 loop is CAWSVEQRYEQYF. CDR3 coding DNA: TGTGCCTGGAGTGTTGAACAACGCTACGAGCAGTACTTC.

This clone came up once. The chain combines TRBV7-2 with TRBJ2-1; 7 bases line up with TRBD2. Per germline, CDR1 SGHTA and CDR2 FQGNSA. CDR3 length: 14 amino acids. V lost 4 bases and J lost 9; bases outside the gene matches: 9. The CDR3 DNA reads as TGTGCCAGCAGCTGGGGGGGTAGCAGGTCTGAGCAGTTCTTC. Its protein product is CASSWGGSRSEQFF.

V gene TRBV5-1 combines with J gene TRBJ2-1; 9 bases map to TRBD2. This CDR3 has 17 residues. V dropped 1 base and J dropped 7; count of bases not matched to a gene: 12. The germline gives CDR1 SGHRS, CDR2 YFSETQ. CDR3 region: CASSLFGGGARWNEQFF. The CDR3 nucleotides read TGCGCCAGCAGCTTGTTTGGCGGGGGGGCCCGATGGAATGAGCAGTTCTTC.